This is a list of T cell receptor beta chains from one sample in a study of blood T cells in healthy people across ages. TCRdb re-analysed the 5' RACE reads in MiXCR, keeping a single row per CDR3 protein. The sample comprises some 1.5 million distinct CDR3 sequences, 25% to 30% of which are singletons, and around 7.7% rests with the top ten. Sequencing was performed on blood. Receptors originate from a woman younger than 45 in good health. CDR3s include the opening cysteine and the closing phenylalanine or tryptophan. A D gene is named only where the DNA matches it firmly. The size field is filled for only some rows; it gives once, few, many or a size class.

v_gene	abundance	j_gene	d_gene	CDR3nt	CDR3aa
TRBV9	few	TRBJ2-5	TRBD2	TGTGCCAGCAGCGGAGGACTAGCGAGCGAGACCCAGTACTTC	CASSGGLASETQYF
TRBV20-1	.	TRBJ1-2	.	TGCAGTGCTAGCCTCGACTTAGACCCTGGCTATGGCTACACCTTC	CSASLDLDPGYGYTF
TRBV5-1	few	TRBJ1-2	.	TGCGCCAGCAGCTTGGGGGACAACCCAAACTATGGCTACACCTTC	CASSLGDNPNYGYTF
TRBV30	few	TRBJ1-1	.	TGTGCCTGGAGTGTACCCCACGCCTTCAGGGGCTCAAACCTGAACACTGAAGCTTTCTTT	CAWSVPHAFRGSNLNTEAFF
TRBV3-1	many	TRBJ2-7	.	TGCGCCAGCAGCAGGGGAGCCTACGAGCAGTACTTC	CASSRGAYEQYF
TRBV5-1	few	TRBJ2-7	TRBD1	TGCGCCAGCAGAGTGGGACAGAGCTCCTACGAGCAGTACTTC	CASRVGQSSYEQYF
TRBV20-1	.	TRBJ2-3	TRBD2	TGCAGTGCTCTAAGGGGCAGCGGGGGGTTCACAGATACGCAGTATTTT	CSALRGSGGFTDTQYF
TRBV7-2	few	TRBJ1-2	.	TGTGCCAGCAGCCGAGGGTTACCCCAGGCTGATGGCTACACCTTC	CASSRGLPQADGYTF
TRBV29-1	.	TRBJ2-6	.	TGCAGCGTTGAAGCCCGTGGGGCTGGGGCCAACGTCCTGACTTTC	CSVEARGAGANVLTF
TRBV5-1	.	TRBJ2-5	TRBD1	TGCGCCAGCAGCGTCGGACAGGGTTATCAAGAGACCCAGTACTTC	CASSVGQGYQETQYF
TRBV4-1	few	TRBJ2-1	TRBD2	TGCGCCAGCAGCCAAGTCCCAGCGGGGGGCGTTAATGAGCAGTTCTTC	CASSQVPAGGVNEQFF
TRBV20-1	.	TRBJ1-2	.	TGCAGTGCTAGAGCTCCCGCACGGATCTATGGCTACACCTTC	CSARAPARIYGYTF
TRBV3-1	few	TRBJ2-7	.	TGTGCCAGCAGCCTGCTGGCTAGCGTATACGAGCAGTACTTC	CASSLLASVYEQYF
TRBV6-2/TRBV6-3	.	TRBJ2-3	TRBD1	TGTGCCAGCAGTCCCCGAGGACAGGTCATCACAGATACGCAGTATTTT	CASSPRGQVITDTQYF
TRBV12-3/TRBV12-4	few	TRBJ2-5	TRBD2	TGTGCCAGCAGTTTTCTACGGGGGAGGGCCGGTCATGAGCAGTACTTC	CASSFLRGRAGHEQYF
TRBV14	few	TRBJ2-7	.	TGTGCCAGCAGCTCACAAGATTCCCCCTGCGAGCAGTACTTC	CASSSQDSPCEQYF